This T cell receptor beta chain originates from a study of blood T cells in healthy people across ages. This clonotype came up a few times. Its specificity is unknown. CDR3 length: 14 residues. Germline lookup yields CDR1 SNHLY and CDR2 FYNNEI. The germline V and J ends were trimmed by 7 bases and 13 bases, with 25 bases remaining between them. General study findings and limits: Higher diversity and more naive CD4+ cells were features of long-lived donors, compared to aged donors. CMV status of donors was not determined, possibly confounding expanded clonotype changes.

Together with a sample-barcoded 5' primer, a J-beta primer mix was included in a second PCR lasting about 6 to 11 cycles. MiXCR was run by TCRdb on the 5' RACE reads, yielding one entry per CDR3 protein. The data show some 640,000 distinct CDR3 sequences, roughly 49% seen once. This sequence joins TRBV2 and TRBJ2-5, with D perhaps being TRBD1 or TRBD2 (5 bases each). Sequencing was done on a sample of blood. This clonotype was sampled from a woman in her sixties or seventies in good health. CDR3 sequence: CASTPGRGIDHRYF. In DNA, the CDR3 is TGTGCCAGCACCCCGGGACGGGGAATCGATCATCGGTACTTC.